Below are 23 T cell receptor beta chains sequenced from a single sample in a study of shared clonotypes between healthy human individuals. Sequencing used immunoSEQ multiplex PCR; TCRdb keeps in-frame clones, though not all of them. The data hold about 190,000 clones, with 66% observed a single time. The sample taken for sequencing was memory CD4+ T cells sorted from blood. Subset given: CD45RA-negative fraction. These receptors all stem from a man between 25 and 39 years old in good health.

The J gene is TRBJ2-1, the V gene TRBV2; TRBD2 agrees at 9 bases. Per the germline V gene, CDR1 is SNHLY and CDR2 is FYNNEI. V trimming: 8 bases; J trimming: 4 bases; junction bases outside the gene matches: 12. The CDR3 consists of 16 residues. CDR3 bases: TGTGCCAGCTCCCCTACTGGCGGGAGGGCGTACAATGAGCAGTTCTTC. Translating it yields CASSPTGGRAYNEQFF.

In this sample, this clone turned up many times. The chain combines TRBV5-1 with TRBJ2-1; a weak D match, TRBD1 (5 bases). Germline V gives CDR1 SGHRS, CDR2 YFSETQ. The CDR3 spans 15 residues. V gave up 4 bases and J gave up 0 bases, with 11 bases separating them. CDR3 sequence: CASSPGQTSYNEQFF. The CDR3 nucleotides read TGCGCCAGCAGCCCAGGACAAACCTCCTACAATGAGCAGTTCTTC.

The J gene is TRBJ2-5, the V gene TRBV5-1; D may be TRBD1 (6 bases). The CDR3 has 14 amino acids. Trimming removed 0 bases at V and 3 bases at J, with 9 bases between. Looked up from germline, CDR1 is SGHRS and CDR2 is YFSETQ. In DNA form, the CDR3 reads TGCGCCAGCAGCTTGGTCGCAGGGGAAGAGACCCAGTACTTC. Amino acid sequence: CASSLVAGEETQYF.

The chain links TRBV12-5 to TRBJ1-2; D unresolved. The CDR3 consists of 13 residues. V was trimmed by 2 bases and J by 8 bases, leaving 12 bases between them. From germline, CDR1 is LGHNT and CDR2 FRNRAP. In DNA, the CDR3 is TGTGCTAGTGGTTTGCTGGGTGGGAGAGGCTACACCTTC. It specifies CASGLLGGRGYTF.

The chain combines TRBV30 with TRBJ2-3, with a tentative D call TRBD2 (7 bases). V was cut by 6 bases and J by 1 base, with 11 bases left in between. Germline loops: CDR1 GTSNPN, CDR2 SVGIG (reference sequence). The CDR3 consists of 13 residues. DNA of the CDR3: TGTGCCTGCAGGGGAGGGGGCACAGATACGCAGTATTTT. Translated: CACRGGGTDTQYF.

The gene calls are TRBV9 and TRBJ2-3; no definite D call. The CDR3 consists of 14 residues. V gave up 1 base and J gave up 5 bases, with 11 bases separating them. Looked up from germline, CDR1 is SGDLS and CDR2 is YYNGEE. This CDR3 reads CASSVTSTGDTQYF. The CDR3 DNA is TGTGCCAGCAGCGTAACTTCGACGGGAGATACGCAGTATTTT.

The rearrangement uses TRBV6-5 and TRBJ2-5; 9 bases align to TRBD2. This CDR3 has 16 residues. Unmatched junction bases numbered 6, after V lost 0 bases and J lost 4 bases. Germline V CDR1 and CDR2: MNHEY, SVGAGI. The CDR3 DNA reads TGTGCCAGCAGTTACTCCCCACTAGCGGGCATAGAGACCCAGTACTTC. Its protein is CASSYSPLAGIETQYF.

Remarks on this clone: Other DNA sequences from this sample encode an identical CDR3 as well. The chain has TRBV6-1 and TRBJ2-3; the match to TRBD2 covers 10 bases. The V gene end was trimmed by 4 bases and the J gene end by 3 bases; junction bases not matched to a gene: 7. The germline V gene has CDR1 MNHNS and CDR2 SASEGT. CDR3 length: 16 residues. CDR3: CASSVSSGSRTDTQYF. CDR3 DNA: TGTGCCAGCAGTGTTTCTAGCGGGAGTAGGACAGATACGCAGTATTTT.

This chain joins TRBV9 and TRBJ2-3; D is perhaps TRBD2 (5 bases). Germline loops: CDR1 SGDLS, CDR2 YYNGEE. This CDR3 comprises 16 residues. V was shortened by 2 bases and J by 1 base, with 14 bases between the two germline ends. The CDR3 sequence: CASSVAGLVGTDTQYF. CDR3 nucleotides: TGTGCCAGCAGCGTCGCGGGTCTGGTGGGCACAGATACGCAGTATTTT.

This chain joins TRBV5-1 and TRBJ2-3; 10 bases align to TRBD2. The CDR3 has 14 amino acids. In germline, CDR1 is SGHRS, CDR2 YFSETQ. Trimming at V came to 8 bases and at J to 5 bases, leaving 8 bases not matched to a gene. The CDR3 here is CASTGTSVGDTQYF. The DNA for the CDR3 is TGCGCCAGTACGGGGACTAGCGTGGGAGATACGCAGTATTTT.

This chain uses TRBV5-5 with TRBJ1-2; 9 bases are shared with TRBD1. The CDR3 covers 14 residues. J gave up 11 bases and V 4 bases, and 12 bases lay outside the gene matches. CDR1 and CDR2 from the germline V gene are SGHKS and YYEKEE (reference sequence). The CDR3 DNA sequence: TGTGCCAGCAGCACACCGGGACAGGGATTTGAGTACACCTTC. Translated, it gives CASSTPGQGFEYTF.

The chain uses TRBV5-1 and TRBJ1-2; 11 bases line up with TRBD1. CDR3 length: 17 amino acids. The germline CDR1 and CDR2 sequences are SGHRS and YFSETQ. With 4 bases clipped from V and 7 bases from J, the junction kept 15 bases outside the gene matches. CDR3 sequence (DNA): TGCGCCAGCAGCCCGGGACGGACAGGGGGCGTGCAGGGTGGCTACACCTTC. It is translated as CASSPGRTGGVQGGYTF.

In the case of this clone: This same CDR3 is encoded by further DNA sequences in the sample. The rearrangement links TRBV5-5 to TRBJ2-1; 7 bases fit TRBD2. J lost 7 bases, V lost 5 bases, and 18 bases had no gene match. Germline V gene lookup returns CDR1 SGHKS and CDR2 YYEKEE (reference sequence). CDR3 length: 17 amino acids. The CDR3 DNA reads as TGTGCCAGCAGTTCGATAATTACTAGCGATGGGGGGAATGAGCAGTTCTTC. Encoded protein: CASSSIITSDGGNEQFF. Supplemented by reference TRBV5-5 and TRBJ2-1, the full variable domain reads DAGVTQSPTHLIKTRGQQVTLRCSPISGHKSVSWYQQVLGQGPQFIFQYYEKEERGRGNFPDRFSARQFPNYSSELNVNALLLGDSALYLCASSSIITSDGGNEQFFGPGTRLTVL.

This clone was recorded a few times. The rearrangement joins TRBV7-9 to TRBJ2-3; the D gene is possibly TRBD2 (7 bases). Germline values: CDR1 SEHNR, CDR2 FQNEAQ (reference sequence). Trimming took 10 bases from V and 5 from J, leaving 16 bases between them. The CDR3 spans 13 residues. CDR3 DNA: TGTGCCATTCCGGCGGGGGCAAGAGATACGCAGTATTTT. This translates into CAIPAGARDTQYF.

The J gene is TRBJ1-5, the V gene TRBV27; D not certain. From germline, CDR1 is MNHEY and CDR2 SMNVEV (reference sequence). The V gene lost 2 bases and the J gene lost 7 bases, with 6 bases spanning the gap. The CDR3 has 12 residues. CDR3 nucleotides: TGTGCCAGCAGTTTAGGTTACCAGCCCCAGCATTTT. Translated: CASSLGYQPQHF.

The genes are TRBV14 and TRBJ2-2; tentatively, D is TRBD1 (6 bases). In germline, CDR1 is SGHDN, CDR2 FVKESK. The CDR3 loop spans 15 amino acids. Trimming cost V 4 bases and J 5 bases, with 14 bases left between them. This chain's CDR3 is CASSLQLDRTGELFF. For the CDR3, the DNA is TGTGCCAGCAGCCTGCAACTCGACAGGACCGGGGAGCTGTTTTTT. The whole variable domain, remainder taken from reference TRBV14 and TRBJ2-2, is EAGVTQFPSHSVIEKGQTVTLRCDPISGHDNLYWYRRVMGKEIKFLLHFVKESKQDESGMPNNRFLAERTGGTYSTLKVQPAELEDSGVYFCASSLQLDRTGELFFGEGSRLTVL.

This chain uses TRBV19 with TRBJ1-1; D not resolved. There are 14 residues in the CDR3. V lost 1 base, J lost 1 base, and 7 bases lay in between. Germline loops: CDR1 LNHDA, CDR2 SQIVND (reference sequence). CDR3 protein: CASSIGRANTEAFF. The CDR3 coding sequence is TGTGCCAGTAGTATAGGGCGGGCGAACACTGAAGCTTTCTTT.

The V gene is TRBV7-2, the J gene TRBJ2-2, with D unresolved. This CDR3 contains 14 residues. The V end lost 3 bases, the J end lost 0 bases, and 5 bases lay between the germline ends. Germline CDR1 and CDR2: SGHTA and FQGNSA. The chain's CDR3 is CASSFWANTGELFF. The CDR3, as DNA: TGTGCCAGCAGCTTTTGGGCGAACACCGGGGAGCTGTTTTTT.

There are many counts of this clone. The same CDR3 is also encoded by other DNA sequences in this sample. The genes are TRBV9 and TRBJ2-1; TRBD1 matches 8 bases. Unmatched junction bases numbered 6, after V lost 3 bases and J lost 1 base. Germline V gene lookup returns CDR1 SGDLS and CDR2 YYNGEE. CDR3 length: 16 residues. The DNA of the CDR3 is TGTGCCAGCAGCGCGGCCGGGACAGGATCCTACAATGAGCAGTTCTTC. Amino acids: CASSAAGTGSYNEQFF.

The chain links TRBV7-4 to TRBJ2-1; D is possibly TRBD1 (5 bases). V lost 8 bases and J lost 4, with 12 bases in between. The CDR3 is 13 amino acids. The germline gives CDR1 SGHVT, CDR2 SQSDAQ. The chain's CDR3 is CASYRNSYNEQFF. The CDR3 nucleotides read TGTGCCAGCTACAGGAATTCGTACAATGAGCAGTTCTTC.

This chain connects TRBV29-1 to TRBJ2-1, with TRBD1 identical over 9 bases. There are 14 residues in the CDR3. V lost 4 bases to trimming and J lost 6 bases; unmatched junction nucleotides: 7. CDR1 is SQVTM and CDR2 is ANQGSEA in the germline V gene. The DNA of the CDR3 is TGCAGCGTTGGTGGTGACAGGGGGTCCAATGAGCAGTTCTTC. Protein product: CSVGGDRGSNEQFF.

This clone was recorded many times. The chain is built from TRBV4-3 and TRBJ1-5; D not resolved. CDR1 is LGHNA and CDR2 is YSLEER in the germline V gene. The CDR3 length is 13 residues. V lost 1 base, J lost 3 bases, and 4 bases lay in between. The CDR3 DNA sequence: TGCGCCAGCAGCCAAGGGTTCAATCAGCCCCAGCATTTT. This encodes CASSQGFNQPQHF.

The chain recombines TRBV12-5 with TRBJ2-3; 8 nucleotides align to TRBD2. Germline CDR1 LGHNT, CDR2 FRNRAP. This CDR3 is 17 amino acids long. The trim removed 4 bases at V and 2 bases at J, leaving 11 bases unmatched. The CDR3 loop reads CASGWANSGVNTDTQYF. Written as DNA, the CDR3 is TGTGCTAGTGGTTGGGCGAATAGCGGGGTCAACACAGATACGCAGTATTTT.